This T cell receptor (beta chain) was obtained from a study of breast tumors, draining lymph nodes, adjacent tissues. By frequency in the sample, this clonotype is medium-sized. As yet, its antigen is unknown. From the multiplex PCR reads, TCRdb called clonotypes with MiXCR, one entry per CDR3 protein. The data contain roughly 19,000 distinct CDR3 sequences, about half of them singletons. The study, taken as a whole, reports: Findings are consistent with lymph node origin and intratumoral expansion of most tumor T cells.

The CDR3 is 13 residues long. After removal of 5 bases from V and 2 bases from J, the junction contained 3 bases not matched to a gene. In germline, CDR1 is DFQATT, CDR2 SNEGSKA (reference sequence). Sequencing was performed on breast tumor tissue. The source of this sequence is a female donor with breast cancer. Some clones in this sample may be carry-over from other donors' samples. The chain uses TRBV20-1 and TRBJ2-7; 10 bases line up with TRBD2. The chain's CDR3 is CSALAGEAYEQYF. CDR3 nucleotide sequence: TGCAGTGCTCTAGCGGGAGAAGCCTACGAGCAGTACTTC.